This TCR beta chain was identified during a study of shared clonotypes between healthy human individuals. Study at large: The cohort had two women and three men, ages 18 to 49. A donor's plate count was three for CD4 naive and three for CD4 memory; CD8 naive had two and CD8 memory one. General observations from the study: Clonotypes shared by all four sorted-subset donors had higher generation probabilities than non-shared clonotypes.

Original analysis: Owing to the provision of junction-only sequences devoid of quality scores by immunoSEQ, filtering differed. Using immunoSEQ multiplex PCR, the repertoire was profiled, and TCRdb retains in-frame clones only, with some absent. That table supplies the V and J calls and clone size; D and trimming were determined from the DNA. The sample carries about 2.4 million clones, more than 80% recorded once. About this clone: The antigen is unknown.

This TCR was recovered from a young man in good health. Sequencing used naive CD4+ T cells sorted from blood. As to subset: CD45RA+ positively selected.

This CDR3 is CAWSGITSGNTIYF. Written as DNA, the CDR3 is TGTGCCTGGAGTGGAATAACATCTGGAAACACCATATATTTT. The V gene is TRBV30, the J gene TRBJ1-3, with unresolved D. CDR1 and CDR2 (germline): GTSNPN, SVGIG (reference sequence). The CDR3 is 14 amino acids. V was shortened by 1 base and J by 1 base, with 8 bases between the two germline ends.